This T cell receptor beta chain is drawn from a study of identical twins. Study observations and caveats: Out-of-frame alpha sequences common to twins were enriched for low generation probability.

In its sample, this clonotype was seen a few times. What it binds is not known. Through template switching, a universal primer site was introduced, and the cDNA contained unique molecular identifiers. MiXCR was run by TCRdb on the 5' RACE reads, yielding one entry per CDR3 protein. The table shows around 960,000 distinct CDR3 sequences, with roughly 12% occurring only once. All of the donors were Caucasians in good health. This CDR3 spans 14 amino acids. J was trimmed by 3 bases and V by 5 bases; bases with no gene match: 4. Germline V gene lookup returns CDR1 SQVTM and CDR2 ANQGSEA. Separately, the same data were catalogued under a study of yellow fever vaccine responses in identical twins.

Sequenced sample: PBMCs. V gene TRBV29-1 combines with J gene TRBJ2-1, with TRBD2 identical over 10 bases. This TCR was sampled from a young woman in good health. CDR3 DNA sequence: TGCAGCGTTTTCACTAGCGGGGTCTACAATGAGCAGTTCTTC. It specifies CSVFTSGVYNEQFF.